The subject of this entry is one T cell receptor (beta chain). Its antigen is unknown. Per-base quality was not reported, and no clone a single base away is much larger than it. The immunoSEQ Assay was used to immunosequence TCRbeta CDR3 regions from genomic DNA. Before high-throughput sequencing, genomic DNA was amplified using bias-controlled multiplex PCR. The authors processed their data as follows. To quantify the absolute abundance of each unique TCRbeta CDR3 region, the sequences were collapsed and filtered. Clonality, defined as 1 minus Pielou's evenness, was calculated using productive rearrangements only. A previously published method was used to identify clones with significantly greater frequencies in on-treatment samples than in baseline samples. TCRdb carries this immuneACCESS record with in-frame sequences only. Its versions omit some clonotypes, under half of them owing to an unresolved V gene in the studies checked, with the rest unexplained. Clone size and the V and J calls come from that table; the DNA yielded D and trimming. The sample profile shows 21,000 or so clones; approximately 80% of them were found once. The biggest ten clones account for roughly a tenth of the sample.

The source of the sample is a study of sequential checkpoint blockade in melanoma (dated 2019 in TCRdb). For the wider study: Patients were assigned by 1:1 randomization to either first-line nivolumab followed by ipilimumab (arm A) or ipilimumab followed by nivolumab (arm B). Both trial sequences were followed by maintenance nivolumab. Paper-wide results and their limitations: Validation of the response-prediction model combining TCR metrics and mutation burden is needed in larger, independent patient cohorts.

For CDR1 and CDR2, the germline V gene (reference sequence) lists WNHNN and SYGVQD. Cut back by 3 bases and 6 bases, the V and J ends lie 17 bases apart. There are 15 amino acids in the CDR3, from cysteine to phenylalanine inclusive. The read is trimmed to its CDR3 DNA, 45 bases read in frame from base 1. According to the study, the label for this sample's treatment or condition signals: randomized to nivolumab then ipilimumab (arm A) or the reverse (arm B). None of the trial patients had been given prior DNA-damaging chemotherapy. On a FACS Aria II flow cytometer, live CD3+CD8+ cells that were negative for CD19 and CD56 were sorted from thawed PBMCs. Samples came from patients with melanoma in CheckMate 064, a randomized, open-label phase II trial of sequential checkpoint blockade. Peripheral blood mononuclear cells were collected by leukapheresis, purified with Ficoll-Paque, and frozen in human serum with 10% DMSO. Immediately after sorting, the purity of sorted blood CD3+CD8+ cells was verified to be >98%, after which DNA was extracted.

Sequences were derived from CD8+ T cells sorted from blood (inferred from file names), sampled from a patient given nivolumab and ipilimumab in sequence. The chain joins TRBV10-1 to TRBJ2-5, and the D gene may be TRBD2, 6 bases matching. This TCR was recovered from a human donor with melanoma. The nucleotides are TGCGCCAGCAGTGAAAAGCCCGGGAGAGGCAAGACCCAGTACTTC. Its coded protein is CASSEKPGRGKTQYF.